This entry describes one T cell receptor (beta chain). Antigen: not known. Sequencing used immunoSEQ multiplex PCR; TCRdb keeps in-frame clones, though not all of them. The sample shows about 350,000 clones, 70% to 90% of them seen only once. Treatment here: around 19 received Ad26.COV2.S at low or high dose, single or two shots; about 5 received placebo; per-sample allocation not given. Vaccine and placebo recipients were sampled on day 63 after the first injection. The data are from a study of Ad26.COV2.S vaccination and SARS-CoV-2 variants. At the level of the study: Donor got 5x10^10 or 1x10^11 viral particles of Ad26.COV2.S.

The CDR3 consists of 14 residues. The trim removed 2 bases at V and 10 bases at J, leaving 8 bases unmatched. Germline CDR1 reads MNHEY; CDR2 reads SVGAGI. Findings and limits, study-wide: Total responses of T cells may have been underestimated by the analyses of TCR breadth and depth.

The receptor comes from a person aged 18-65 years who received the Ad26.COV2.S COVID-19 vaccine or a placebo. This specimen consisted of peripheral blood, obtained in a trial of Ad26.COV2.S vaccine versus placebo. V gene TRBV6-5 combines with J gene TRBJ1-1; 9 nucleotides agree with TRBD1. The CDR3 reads CASSYRTGAAAAFF. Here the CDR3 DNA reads TGTGCCAGCAGTTACAGGACAGGGGCCGCTGCAGCTTTCTTT.